These T cell receptor beta chains were read from a single sample in a study of cytomegalovirus exposure and HLA in healthy donors. The protocol was immunoSEQ multiplex PCR, while the TCRdb copy is restricted to in-frame clones and leaves out a portion. This repertoire shows about 160,000 clones, around 96% found once; its top ten account for about 0.94%. The sample was PBMCs. The receptors were gathered from a woman between 18 and 30 years old in good health and CMV-seronegative. Each CDR3 is given with its conserved first and last residue. The order of the fields is D gene, J gene, clone size, V gene, CDR3 protein, CDR3 DNA. The D gene is left open where the match is weak. A row's size may be missing; if present it is once, few, many or a size class.

>NA|TRBJ2-1|NA|TRBV5-1
CASSLVTGMYNEQFF
TGCGCCAGCAGCTTGGTTACCGGTATGTACAATGAGCAGTTCTTC
>NA|TRBJ1-5|NA|TRBV6-5
CASSWGVGNQPQHF
TGTGCCAGCAGTTGGGGGGTAGGGAATCAGCCCCAGCATTTT
>NA|TRBJ1-2|NA|TRBV4-3
CASSPTGTGNYGYTF
TGCGCCAGCAGCCCGACCGGGACTGGGAACTATGGCTACACCTTC
>TRBD2|TRBJ2-3|once|TRBV19
CASGRAASTDTQYF
TGTGCCTCCGGGAGGGCAGCTAGCACAGATACGCAGTATTTT
>TRBD2|TRBJ2-3|NA|TRBV9
CASSVPSGGGAIDTQYF
TGTGCCAGCAGCGTGCCGTCGGGCGGGGGGGCAATAGATACGCAGTATTTT
>NA|TRBJ2-1|NA|TRBV5-4
CASSLGGGDYNEQFF
TGTGCCAGCAGCTTGGGGGGAGGAGACTACAATGAGCAGTTCTTC
>TRBD1|TRBJ2-6|once|TRBV19
CASSSGRTGAFSGANVLTF
TGTGCCAGTTCTAGTGGTAGGACAGGGGCGTTCTCTGGGGCCAACGTCCTGACTTTC
>TRBD1|TRBJ2-5|NA|TRBV5-6
CASSEQGGPPQETQYF
TGTGCCAGCAGCGAACAGGGGGGCCCGCCCCAAGAGACCCAGTACTTC
>TRBD1|TRBJ2-7|once|TRBV6-5
CASSWGQGLYEQYF
TGTGCCAGCAGTTGGGGACAGGGGCTTTACGAGCAGTACTTC
>TRBD1|TRBJ1-1|NA|TRBV15
CATSRDEGTGGEGTEAFF
TGTGCCACCAGCAGAGATGAGGGGACAGGGGGCGAAGGCACTGAAGCTTTCTTT
>NA|TRBJ2-1|NA|TRBV7-9
CASSIGQGLEEFF
TGTGCCAGCAGCATAGGGCAGGGGCTGGAGGAGTTCTTC
>NA|TRBJ1-6|NA|TRBV6-1
CASSGRIRLYQTSGSPLHF
TGTGCCAGCAGTGGGCGGATTAGGCTGTACCAGACCTCTGGCTCACCCCTCCACTTT
>TRBD2|TRBJ2-1|NA|TRBV12-5
CASGLVSSGTSGGYLSYNEQFF
TGTGCTAGTGGTTTGGTATCTTCGGGGACTAGCGGGGGGTACCTCTCCTACAATGAGCAGTTCTTC
>NA|TRBJ1-4|once|TRBV30
CAWSPRANEKLFF
TGTGCCTGGAGTCCCAGGGCTAATGAAAAACTGTTTTTT
>NA|TRBJ1-1|NA|TRBV6-5
CASRNSHTEAFF
TGTGCCAGCAGAAACTCCCACACTGAAGCTTTCTTT
>NA|TRBJ2-4|NA|TRBV4-1
CASSHPSGAKNIQYF
TGCGCCAGCAGCCATCCGTCCGGGGCCAAAAACATTCAGTACTTC
>TRBD1|TRBJ1-2|NA|TRBV15
CATSTRTGIGYTF
TGTGCCACCAGCACCCGGACAGGGATTGGCTACACCTTC
>NA|TRBJ2-2|few|TRBV11-3
CASSFGPGELFF
TGTGCCAGCAGCTTCGGTCCTGGGGAGCTGTTTTTT
>NA|TRBJ2-3|NA|TRBV5-6
CASSRGSTDTQYF
TGTGCCAGCAGCCGGGGGAGCACAGATACGCAGTATTTT
>TRBD2|TRBJ2-7|NA|TRBV6-4
CASRASRVGHNSGVLSSYEQYF
TGTGCCAGCCGTGCCTCGAGGGTAGGACATAATAGCGGGGTATTGAGCTCCTACGAGCAGTACTTC
>NA|TRBJ1-1|NA|TRBV27
CASSLSGGLGAFTEAFF
TGTGCCAGCAGTTTATCAGGCGGCTTGGGGGCCTTCACTGAAGCTTTCTTT
>TRBD2|TRBJ2-5|NA|TRBV2
CASSEVGGAETQYF
TGTGCCAGCAGTGAAGTCGGGGGGGCAGAGACCCAGTACTTC
>TRBD2|TRBJ2-5|NA|TRBV9
CASSVGVAGGAMKGTQYF
TGTGCCAGCAGCGTAGGGGTAGCGGGGGGTGCCATGAAAGGGACCCAGTACTTC
>TRBD1|TRBJ1-4|once|TRBV6-5
CASSGDRATNEKLFF
TGTGCCAGCAGTGGGGACAGGGCAACTAATGAAAAACTGTTTTTT
>TRBD1|TRBJ2-5|NA|TRBV11-2
CASSASGTGRETQYF
TGTGCCAGCAGCGCCTCCGGGACAGGGCGAGAGACCCAGTACTTC
>TRBD1|TRBJ1-6|NA|TRBV19
CASRPNRGPDRNSPLHF
TGTGCCAGTAGGCCAAACAGGGGGCCCGATAGAAATTCACCCCTCCACTTT
>NA|TRBJ2-1|once|TRBV7-8
CASSSRVIAEAYNEQFF
TGTGCCAGCAGCTCCCGTGTGATAGCCGAGGCTTACAATGAGCAGTTCTTC
>NA|TRBJ2-1|NA|TRBV4-2
CASSQGDSHSVYNEQFF
TGTGCCAGCAGCCAAGGGGACTCACACTCAGTCTACAATGAGCAGTTCTTC
>TRBD1|TRBJ1-5|NA|TRBV27
CASSLQGADQPQHF
TGTGCCAGCAGCCTACAGGGGGCAGACCAGCCCCAGCATTTT